This TCR beta chain was identified during a study of identical twins. This CDR3 spans 17 amino acids. The junction had 14 bases not matched to a gene; V was cut back by 6 bases and J by 10 bases. Via MiXCR, TCRdb re-called the 5' RACE reads, giving one row per CDR3 protein. The data show roughly 750,000 distinct CDR3 sequences, less than 25% seen once. The sample also formed part of further work on T cells expressing NK-cell markers. That publication notes: Clarity on HCMV specificity was lacking for the expanded NKG2C+ T cell clones.

Sample: PBMCs. V is TRBV12-3 or TRBV12-4 and J is TRBJ2-1, with 14 bases fitting TRBD2. The clonotype originates from a young woman in good health. The CDR3 bases are TGTGCCAGCAGACTAACTGAAGGACTAGCGGGGGGCAACGAGCAGTTCTTC. The encoded protein is CASRLTEGLAGGNEQFF.